What follows are 4 T cell receptor beta chains derived from one specimen sequenced in a study of tissue T cells after allogeneic stem cell transplantation. The assay was immunoSEQ multiplex PCR, and TCRdb's table has in-frame clones only and misses some. The sample lists about 26,000 clones, about 90% seen once, with approximately 2% in the top ten. Sequencing used blood, obtained before transplantation. Receptors were obtained from a male donor aged 60 or over who later had graft-versus-host disease after an allogeneic stem cell transplant.

The chain links TRBV19 to TRBJ1-4; the D gene is possibly TRBD1 (6 bases). CDR3 length: 14 amino acids. Trimming removed 3 bases at V and 5 bases at J, with 10 bases between. Germline V gene sequence: CDR1 LNHDA, CDR2 SQIVND (reference sequence). CDR3 coding DNA: TGTGCCAGTAGTATTCGGCAGGGGAATGAAAAACTGTTTTTT. Its translation: CASSIRQGNEKLFF.

The rearrangement joins TRBV12-3 or TRBV12-4 to TRBJ2-1, with D unclear. V was clipped by 8 bases and J by 3 bases, with 11 bases between them. The CDR3 sequence is 13 residues long. CDR3 sequence (DNA): TGTGCCAGCCGAAGCTGGGACTACAATGAGCAGTTCTTC. This sequence encodes CASRSWDYNEQFF.

The rearrangement links TRBV2 to TRBJ2-7; 8 bases are a match to TRBD1. Trimming removed 1 base from V and 2 bases from J; junction bases left unmatched: 7. This CDR3 comprises 16 residues. CDR1 and CDR2 from the germline V gene are SNHLY and FYNNEI. CDR3 region: CASSEGQGISPYEQYF. The CDR3, as DNA: TGTGCCAGCAGTGAAGGACAGGGGATATCCCCCTACGAGCAGTACTTC.

The chain combines TRBV2 with TRBJ2-2; 9 positions agree with TRBD2. The CDR3 is 15 residues long. In germline, CDR1 is SNHLY, CDR2 FYNNEI. With 2 bases clipped from V and 6 bases from J, the junction kept 4 bases outside the gene matches. The CDR3 reads CASSERGTSPGELFF. The CDR3 DNA reads TGTGCCAGCAGTGAAAGGGGGACTAGCCCCGGGGAGCTGTTTTTT.